These T cell receptor beta chains were read from a single sample in a study of blood T cell repertoires in COVID-19. The assay was immunoSEQ multiplex PCR, and TCRdb's table has in-frame clones only and misses some. The sample includes roughly 180,000 clones, just under 85% of them seen just once. Sequenced input: peripheral blood. All receptors derive from a man aged 40-49 years who had recovered from COVID-19. The conserved cysteine and the conserved F or W are not part of the CDR3 here.

V,J,CDR3
TRBV7-3,TRBJ2-1,ASSLWQGDEQF
TRBV5-1,TRBJ2-1,ASSSDRARRV
TRBV7-9,TRBJ2-1,ASSPSGEAYNEQF
TRBV6-5,TRBJ2-2,ASSPGNTGELF
TRBV27,TRBJ2-1,ASSLRQGYNEQF
TRBV6-5,TRBJ2-7,ASRGSGRVDYEQY
TRBV3-1/TRBV3-2,TRBJ2-6,ASRPHRDPGANVLT
TRBV11-2,TRBJ2-7,ASSRNRGAGYEQY
TRBV5-4,TRBJ2-5,ASSQGLAGGPRQETQY
TRBV13,TRBJ2-1,ASRHERTGGPQF
TRBV4-3,TRBJ2-2,ASSQGGTYRTGELF
TRBV19,TRBJ2-2,ASSRSGGGSGELF
TRBV4-1,TRBJ1-2,ASSQGPGTGGGYT
TRBV2,TRBJ1-2,ASHPLDLLTGWIGYT
TRBV3-1/TRBV3-2,TRBJ1-6,ASSLQGPGSPLH
TRBV3-1/TRBV3-2,TRBJ2-7,ASRGTVYEQY
TRBV4-3,TRBJ1-5,ASSHWDRYSNQPQH
TRBV19,TRBJ2-2,AITGTATGELF
TRBV5-6,TRBJ2-3,ASSLAGGYTDTQY
TRBV2,TRBJ2-5,ASSVEAGSGETQY
TRBV9,TRBJ2-1,ASSVDTGRGIDEQF
TRBV7-8,TRBJ1-1,ASSLFTAGMNTEAF
TRBV30,TRBJ1-5,AWSVKSGGGWPQH
TRBV11-2,TRBJ2-2,ASSLVASSTGELF
TRBV30,TRBJ1-2,AWRTSGFRGYT
TRBV29-1,TRBJ2-1,SAGRGQRNNEQF
TRBV7-3,TRBJ2-7,ASSHRRGNEQY
TRBV4-2,TRBJ2-5,ASSQVTEETQY
TRBV12-3/TRBV12-4,TRBJ1-2,ASSLLGYT
TRBV18,TRBJ1-2,ASSPWPRQNSYGYT
TRBV5-4,TRBJ1-1,ASSHTTPQNAWYGNTEAF
TRBV5-4,TRBJ2-2,ASSSSGGRNTGELF
TRBV6-6,TRBJ2-2,ASTPLSGRNTGELF
TRBV7-9,TRBJ2-2,ASSLARDSYRGTGELF
TRBV7-4,TRBJ2-7,ASSPFSEQY
TRBV28,TRBJ1-1,ASNKPGVTEAF
TRBV29-1,TRBJ2-2,SGEWSGELF
TRBV21-1,TRBJ2-5,GLAGQETQY
TRBV7-9,TRBJ1-2,ASREGGPGDYGYT
TRBV10-3,TRBJ1-5,AISADRGLNQPQH
TRBV6-5,TRBJ1-2,ASSFFSGYT
TRBV5-6,TRBJ2-7,ASSLLDYKDYEQY
TRBV27,TRBJ2-2,ASSWSMDRADTGELF
TRBV18,TRBJ2-1,ASSPDSAVDNEQF
TRBV5-4,TRBJ2-3,AWNLAGALADTQY
TRBV27,TRBJ2-2,ASSLYQGTANTGELF
TRBV4-2,TRBJ2-1,ASSQQLRTSGAGGEQF
TRBV9,TRBJ2-7,ASSTAPEGTYEQY
TRBV7-2,TRBJ2-1,ASSLRGGRYNEQF
TRBV7-2,TRBJ2-7,ASSLVLEQY
TRBV9,TRBJ1-3,ASSGRSSGNTIY
TRBV5-1,TRBJ1-1,ASSLVAENEAF
TRBV5-1,TRBJ2-1,ASSLEGLAVWGEQF
TRBV9,TRBJ2-1,ASSVVGGAHNEQF
TRBV6-5,TRBJ1-2,ASREGQAANYGYT
TRBV6-5,TRBJ1-3,ASSRVGSGNTIY
TRBV14,TRBJ2-7,ASSPRDLALYEQY
TRBV7-9,TRBJ1-2,ASSLEVRGGAGGYT
TRBV3-1/TRBV3-2,TRBJ2-3,ASSYGGTDTQY